Sequencing of this TCR beta chain was carried out in a study of blood T cell repertoires in COVID-19. Study details: The United States, Italy and Spain supplied acute and convalescent COVID-19 samples. From T cells, B-cell-depleted T cells, or PBMCs came the material, which was cDNA or gDNA.

Sequenced by immunoSEQ multiplex PCR; TCRdb stores in-frame clones only, minus some. This repertoire shows around 270,000 clones, around 80% found once; its top ten account for 4.2%. CDR1 and CDR2 (germline): WNHNN, SYGVQD (reference sequence). The CDR3 has 16 amino acids. Trimming removed 1 base from V and 6 bases from J; junction bases left unmatched: 3. The sequence derives from a man between 60 and 75 years old with acute or convalescent COVID-19. The specimen was peripheral blood. V is TRBV10-1 and J is TRBJ2-1, with TRBD2 matching over 13 bases. CDR3 residues: CASSELGLAGPNEQFF. For the CDR3, the DNA is TGCGCCAGCAGTGAGTTGGGACTAGCGGGGCCCAATGAGCAGTTCTTC.